This T cell receptor (beta chain) was sequenced during a study of radiation and T cells in renal cell carcinoma. Across the whole study: Nephrectomy followed 15 Gy stereotactic body radiation by 4 weeks.

The CDR3 extends over 15 amino acids. The germline CDR1 and CDR2 sequences are SGHDT and YYEEEE. Trimming at V came to 2 bases and at J to 9 bases, leaving 7 bases not matched to a gene. The data were produced by immunoSEQ multiplex PCR, yet TCRdb's version contains in-frame clones alone and is incomplete. The table shows about 61,000 clones, with 65% to 85% occurring only once. The time point is: baseline pretreatment blood. Regarding treatment: 15 Gy SBRT to primary tumor, nephrectomy 4 weeks later. Serial blood draws occurred at baseline and 2 and 4 weeks post-SBRT. Notes on the study in general: Without pretreatment biopsies, baseline tumor clonotype presence was undetermined.

As to this clone: Its antigen is unknown.

Sequences were derived from blood, sampled from a patient whose treatment included radiotherapy and nephrectomy. The chain recombines TRBV5-6 with TRBJ2-1; TRBD2 agrees at 11 bases. The sequence derives from a man aged 55 to 70 with renal cell carcinoma. This chain's CDR3 is CASSFGLAGGGEQFF. The CDR3 DNA sequence: TGTGCCAGCAGCTTTGGGCTAGCGGGGGGAGGTGAGCAGTTCTTC.